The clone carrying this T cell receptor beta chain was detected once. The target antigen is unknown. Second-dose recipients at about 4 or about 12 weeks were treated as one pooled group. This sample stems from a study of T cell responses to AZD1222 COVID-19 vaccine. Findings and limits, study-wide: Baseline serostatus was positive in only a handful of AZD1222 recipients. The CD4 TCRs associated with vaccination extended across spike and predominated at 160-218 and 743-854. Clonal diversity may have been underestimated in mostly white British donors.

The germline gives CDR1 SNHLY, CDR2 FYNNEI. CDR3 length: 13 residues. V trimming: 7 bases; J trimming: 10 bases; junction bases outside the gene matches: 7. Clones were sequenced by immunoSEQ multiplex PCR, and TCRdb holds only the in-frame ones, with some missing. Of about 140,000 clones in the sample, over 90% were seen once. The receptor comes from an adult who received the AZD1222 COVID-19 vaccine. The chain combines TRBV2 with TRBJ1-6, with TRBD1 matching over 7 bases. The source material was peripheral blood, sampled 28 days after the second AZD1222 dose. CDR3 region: CASISGGSSPLHF. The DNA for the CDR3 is TGTGCCAGCATTTCAGGGGGTTCGTCACCCCTCCACTTT.